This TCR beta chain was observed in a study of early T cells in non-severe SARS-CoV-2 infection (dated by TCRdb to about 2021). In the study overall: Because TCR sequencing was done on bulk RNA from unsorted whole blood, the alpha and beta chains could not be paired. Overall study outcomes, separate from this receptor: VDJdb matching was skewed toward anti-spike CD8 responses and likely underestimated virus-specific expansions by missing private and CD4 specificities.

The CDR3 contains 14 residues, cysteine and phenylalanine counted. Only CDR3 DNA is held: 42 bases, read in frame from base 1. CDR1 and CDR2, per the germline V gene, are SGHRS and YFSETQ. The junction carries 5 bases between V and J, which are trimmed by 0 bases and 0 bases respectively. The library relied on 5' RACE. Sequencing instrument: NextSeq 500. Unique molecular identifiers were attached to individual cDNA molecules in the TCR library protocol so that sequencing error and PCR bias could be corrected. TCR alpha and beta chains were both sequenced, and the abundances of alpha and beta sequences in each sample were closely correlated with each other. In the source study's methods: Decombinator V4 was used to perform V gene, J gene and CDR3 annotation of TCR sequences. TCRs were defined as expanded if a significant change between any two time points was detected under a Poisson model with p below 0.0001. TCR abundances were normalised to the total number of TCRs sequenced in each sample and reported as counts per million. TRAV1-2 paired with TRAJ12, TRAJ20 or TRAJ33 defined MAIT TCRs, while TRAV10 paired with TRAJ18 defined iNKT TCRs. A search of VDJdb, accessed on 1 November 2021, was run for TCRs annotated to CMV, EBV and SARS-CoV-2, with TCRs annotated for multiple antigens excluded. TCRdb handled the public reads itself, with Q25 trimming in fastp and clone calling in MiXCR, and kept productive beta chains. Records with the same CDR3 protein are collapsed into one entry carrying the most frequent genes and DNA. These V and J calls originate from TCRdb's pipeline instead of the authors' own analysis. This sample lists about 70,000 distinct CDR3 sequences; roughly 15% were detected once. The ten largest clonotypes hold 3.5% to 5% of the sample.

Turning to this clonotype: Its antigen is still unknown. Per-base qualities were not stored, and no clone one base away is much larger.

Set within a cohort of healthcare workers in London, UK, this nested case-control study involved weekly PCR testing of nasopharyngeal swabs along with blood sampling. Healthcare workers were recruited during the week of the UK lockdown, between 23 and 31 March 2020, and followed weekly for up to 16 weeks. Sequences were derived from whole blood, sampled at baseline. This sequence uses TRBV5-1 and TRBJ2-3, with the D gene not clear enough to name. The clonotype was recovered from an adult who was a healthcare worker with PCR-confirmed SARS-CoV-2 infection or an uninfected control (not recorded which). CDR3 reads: CASSLVLSTDTQYF. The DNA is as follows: TGCGCCAGCAGCTTGGTCCTAAGCACAGATACGCAGTATTTT.